Presented here are 8 T cell receptor beta chains from one specimen sequenced in a study of cytomegalovirus exposure and HLA in healthy donors. Clones were read by immunoSEQ multiplex PCR, and TCRdb kept only the in-frame ones, dropping some. The sample has about 56,000 clones, 80% to 90% seen once. Sequenced material: PBMCs. All receptors come from a woman younger than 35 in good health and CMV-seronegative.

V gene TRBV11-1 combines with J gene TRBJ2-3, with 8 bases that match TRBD2. The germline CDR1 and CDR2 sequences are SGHAT and FQDESV (reference sequence). The CDR3 loop spans 16 amino acids. The V and J ends lost 5 bases and 0 bases, in that order; junction bases with no gene match: 7. The CDR3 loop is CASSLQGTSSTDTQYF. The CDR3 DNA follows: TGTGCCAGCAGCCTGCAAGGGACTAGTAGCACAGATACGCAGTATTTT. Based on the CDR3 plus reference TRBV11-1 and TRBJ2-3, the full variable domain is EAEVAQSPRYKITEKSQAVAFWCDPISGHATLYWYRQILGQGPELLVQFQDESVVDDSQLPKDRFSAERLKGVDSTLKIQPAELGDSAMYLCASSLQGTSSTDTQYFGPGTRLTVL.

This clone appeared a single time. The chain uses TRBV10-3 and TRBJ2-5, with 10 bases identical to TRBD2. This CDR3 region has 18 residues. Per the germline V gene, CDR1 is ENHRY and CDR2 is SYGVKD. J gave up 5 bases and V 3 bases, and 15 bases lay outside the gene matches. The CDR3 region has the DNA TGTGCCATCAGTGATGGGGGGACTAGCGACCCTGGGCGGGAGACCCAGTACTTC. Its translation is CAISDGGTSDPGRETQYF.

This chain uses TRBV11-2 with TRBJ2-7, with 9 positions matching TRBD1. With V trimmed by 3 bases and J by 4 bases, 7 bases remained unmatched. CDR1 SGHAT and CDR2 FQNNGV come from the germline V gene. This CDR3 region has 15 residues. The CDR3 DNA reads TGTGCCAGCAGCTTTATACAGGGGGCTGGTTACGAGCAGTACTTC. Translating gives CASSFIQGAGYEQYF.

The rearrangement joins TRBV5-6 to TRBJ1-2; 12 bases line up with TRBD1. This CDR3 is 14 amino acids long. Germline V lookup: CDR1 SGHDT, CDR2 YYEEEE. The junction had 5 bases not matched to a gene; V was cut back by 4 bases and J by 7 bases. The chain's CDR3 is CASSRGTGGRGYTF. The CDR3, as DNA: TGTGCCAGCAGCCGCGGGACAGGGGGCCGTGGCTACACCTTC.

This sequence joins TRBV19 and TRBJ1-5; TRBD1 might be the D (5 bases). V was trimmed by 1 base and J by 3 bases, leaving 10 bases between them. Germline CDR1 and CDR2: LNHDA and SQIVND (reference sequence). The CDR3 totals 15 residues. The CDR3 nucleotides read TGTGCCAGTAGTATAGTCGGAGGGGCCAATCAGCCCCAGCATTTT. Residues: CASSIVGGANQPQHF.

This chain connects TRBV19 to TRBJ1-5, with D maybe TRBD1 (5 bases). This CDR3 region has 13 residues. V was pared by 2 bases and J by 6 bases, with 8 bases between. Germline loops: CDR1 LNHDA, CDR2 SQIVND (reference sequence). CDR3 sequence: CASSIQGTQPQHF. The CDR3 nucleotides are TGTGCCAGTAGTATACAGGGTACTCAGCCCCAGCATTTT.

This chain connects TRBV7-9 to TRBJ2-1; 12 bases line up with TRBD2. Germline values: CDR1 SEHNR, CDR2 FQNEAQ (reference sequence). The CDR3 contains 17 residues. V shed 5 bases, J shed 7 bases, and the junction held 12 bases outside the gene matches. The CDR3 is CASSRTSGNASANEQFF. The CDR3 DNA sequence: TGTGCCAGCAGCCGGACTAGCGGGAATGCAAGTGCTAATGAGCAGTTCTTC.

The gene calls are TRBV6-5 and TRBJ2-7; 7 bases map to TRBD1. The CDR3 length is 14 residues. CDR1 and CDR2 (germline): MNHEY, SVGAGI. The ends lost 0 bases at V and 7 bases at J; junction bases unmatched: 6. CDR3 sequence reads: CASSYSRQGREQYF. CDR3 nucleotides: TGTGCCAGCAGTTACTCCCGACAGGGCAGGGAGCAGTACTTC.